This entry lists 24 T cell receptor beta chains sequenced from one sample in a study of naive and memory T cell subsets. An oligonucleotide containing a UMI was ligated to the 3' end of TCR cDNA. Ligated cDNA underwent four rounds of PCR with nested alpha and beta constant region primers and SP2. One entry per CDR3 protein results from TCRdb running MiXCR on the UMI-ligation and nested PCR reads. This table holds over 20,000 distinct CDR3 sequences, over 4% found once. Sequencing input: blood. The receptor source for this set is an adult in good health.

V gene TRBV27 combines with J gene TRBJ1-2; D is ambiguous. The germline gives CDR1 MNHEY, CDR2 SMNVEV (reference sequence). The CDR3 covers 14 residues. V lost 0 bases, J lost 8 bases, and 13 bases lay in between. The CDR3 region has the DNA TGTGCCAGCAGTTTATCCCCCGGACTTCGAGGCTACACCTTC. This sequence encodes CASSLSPGLRGYTF.

This clonotype showed up many times. The chain combines TRBV6-2 or TRBV6-3 with TRBJ2-3; 12 bases map to TRBD2. Germline CDR1 and CDR2: MNHEY and SVGEGT. The CDR3 loop spans 17 amino acids. The J segment lost 5 bases and the V segment lost 6 bases, leaving 12 bases of the junction unmatched. The CDR3 DNA reads TGTGCCAGCAGACCAACTAGCGGGAGGTGGGGCGGAGATACGCAGTATTTT. Protein product: CASRPTSGRWGGDTQYF.

This clonotype was seen only once. A much larger clone differs by one base, so this may be a read error. The rearrangement uses TRBV6-5 and TRBJ1-5, with no clear D. The CDR3 runs 12 residues. Germline CDR1 and CDR2: MNHEY and SVGAGI. V was pared by 4 bases and J by 8 bases, with 9 bases between. The CDR3 region has the DNA TGTGCCAGCAGTTCCACCCGGAAGCCCCAGCATTTT. Protein: CASSSTRKPQHF.

This clonotype showed up many times. V gene TRBV29-1 combines with J gene TRBJ2-7, with 11 positions matching TRBD2. V was clipped by 7 bases and J by 0 bases; unmatched bases: 2. Germline CDR1 is SQVTM and CDR2 is ANQGSEA. This CDR3 has 13 residues. As DNA, the CDR3 is TGCAGCGGTACTAGCGGGAGCTCCTACGAGCAGTACTTC. It yields the protein CSGTSGSSYEQYF.

As regards this clonotype: A junction end diverges from the germline sequence, so it may reflect a read error. The chain is built from TRBV19 and TRBJ1-1; unclear D gene. The V gene's germline CDR1 is LNHDA and CDR2 SQIVND (reference sequence). The CDR3 consists of 13 residues. The CDR3 nucleotides are TGTGCCGGTAGTCCCGACACGAACACTGAAGCTTTCTTT. It is translated as CAGSPDTNTEAFF.

This clonotype has ten or more counts. Here the CDR3 reads CASSQDGDNYGYTF. The CDR3 region has the DNA TGTGCCAGCAGCCAAGATGGAGATAACTATGGCTACACCTTC. The chain joins TRBV4-2 to TRBJ1-2; D gene ambiguous. This CDR3 spans 14 amino acids. Per germline, CDR1 LGHNA and CDR2 YNFKEQ. The V gene lost 0 bases and the J gene lost 1 base, with 6 bases spanning the gap.

Concerning this clonotype itself: A much larger clone sits a single nucleotide away, making a read error possible. This chain connects TRBV6-2 or TRBV6-3 to TRBJ2-7, with D possibly matching TRBD1 (5 bases). CDR1 and CDR2 from the germline V gene are MNHEY and SVGEGT. This CDR3 is built from 13 residues. V lost 8 bases, J lost 2 bases, and 13 bases lay in between. The CDR3 coding sequence is TGTGCCAGCGGCCCGACAGACACCTACGAGCAGTACTTC. As protein: CASGPTDTYEQYF.

This clonotype was observed at least ten times. This rearrangement joins TRBV29-1 to TRBJ1-2; D remains ambiguous. The V end lost 4 bases, the J end lost 8 bases, and 17 bases lay between the germline ends. This CDR3 contains 13 residues. CDR1 SQVTM and CDR2 ANQGSEA come from the germline V gene. This CDR3 is CSVVNSGLGGYTF. The CDR3 DNA follows: TGCAGCGTTGTAAACTCTGGGCTTGGAGGCTACACCTTC.

This clonotype was seen repeatedly, ten times or more. The CDR3 loop reads CASSPRLNSPLHF. In DNA, the CDR3 is TGTGCCAGCAGCCCCCGGTTGAATTCACCCCTCCACTTT. The chain carries TRBV12-3 or TRBV12-4 and TRBJ1-6; no definite D call. V lost 6 bases and J lost 7, with 10 bases in between. The CDR3 is 13 amino acids.

This clonotype came up many times. The J gene is TRBJ2-7, the V gene TRBV3-1; the D is unclear. V lost 0 bases, J lost 3 bases, and 12 bases lay in between. This CDR3 contains 15 residues. From germline, CDR1 is LGHDT and CDR2 YNNKEL (reference sequence). CDR3 DNA: TGTGCCAGCAGCCAAGATCCGGAAAAACTCTACGAGCAGTACTTC. Its protein is CASSQDPEKLYEQYF.

The gene calls are TRBV5-1 and TRBJ2-7; the match to TRBD2 covers 13 bases. V lost 4 bases, J lost 1 base, and 11 bases stayed unmatched. This CDR3 is 18 amino acids long. Germline CDR1 SGHRS, CDR2 YFSETQ. The chain's CDR3 is CASSRGLAGSFPSYEQYF. CDR3 nucleotide sequence: TGCGCCAGCAGCCGGGGACTAGCGGGAAGTTTTCCATCCTACGAGCAGTACTTC.

In this sample, this clonotype turned up many times. This chain links TRBV3-1 with TRBJ2-7; 9 bases line up with TRBD1. The CDR3 sequence is 15 residues long. V was clipped by 1 base and J by 0 bases; unmatched bases: 1. Germline values: CDR1 LGHDT, CDR2 YNNKEL (reference sequence). The CDR3 here is CASSQGQGGSYEQYF. In DNA, the CDR3 is TGTGCCAGCAGCCAAGGACAGGGGGGCTCCTACGAGCAGTACTTC.

This clonotype was observed at least ten times. The CDR3 DNA reads as TGTGCCAGCAGGTTGCTAGCGGCGAACACCGGGGAGCTGTTTTTT. It encodes CASRLLAANTGELFF. The rearrangement uses TRBV28 and TRBJ2-2; 7 bases align to TRBD2. The CDR3 loop spans 15 amino acids. V trimming: 6 bases; J trimming: 0 bases; junction bases outside the gene matches: 4. The germline CDR1 and CDR2 sequences are MDHEN and SYDVKM.

This clonotype was counted at least ten times. The chain couples TRBV7-2 to TRBJ2-5, with D possibly matching TRBD2 (5 bases). V was clipped by 1 base and J by 5 bases, with 14 bases between them. CDR1 and CDR2 from the germline V gene are SGHTA and FQGNSA. The CDR3 runs to 15 residues. In nucleotides, the CDR3 is TGTGCCAGCAGCTTAGGAGGGCCATCTAGGGAGACCCAGTACTTC. Its translation: CASSLGGPSRETQYF.

The chain combines TRBV7-2 with TRBJ1-5; no reliable D call. The CDR3 contains 12 residues. V was shortened by 5 bases and J by 4 bases, with 6 bases between the two germline ends. Germline assignment: CDR1 SGHTA and CDR2 FQGNSA. The CDR3 loop reads CASSQYNQPQHF. DNA of the CDR3: TGTGCCAGCAGCCAATATAATCAGCCCCAGCATTTT.

The chain joins TRBV6-2 or TRBV6-3 to TRBJ2-2; D is possibly TRBD2 (6 bases). Germline CDR1 MNHEY, CDR2 SVGEGT. This CDR3 contains 14 residues. The V end lost 5 bases, the J end lost 5 bases, and 12 bases lay between the germline ends. For the CDR3, the DNA is TGTGCCAGCAGTCTAGCGTCCCGGACCGGGGAGCTGTTTTTT. Protein product: CASSLASRTGELFF.

Many counts were recorded for this clonotype. This chain joins TRBV20-1 and TRBJ1-5; no definite D call. V was shortened by 8 bases and J by 11 bases, with 25 bases between the two germline ends. The CDR3 is 14 residues long. The germline V gene has CDR1 DFQATT and CDR2 SNEGSKA (reference sequence). CDR3 nucleotides: TGCAGTACCCCGGACCGGGCTTCAGATCAAGCCCAGCATTTT. Its protein product is CSTPDRASDQAQHF.

This clonotype was counted many times. V gene TRBV5-1 combines with J gene TRBJ1-3, with D hard to call. The CDR3 is 16 residues long. Germline-derived CDR1 and CDR2 are SGHRS and YFSETQ. Between the trimmed V and J ends, which lost 0 bases and 0 bases, there was a span of 10 bases. The CDR3 nucleotides are TGCGCCAGCAGCTTGGCCCAGGCCCTCTCTGGAAACACCATATATTTT. Protein: CASSLAQALSGNTIYF.

Worth noting for this clonotype: This may arise from a read error, as a much more abundant clone is one base away. The J gene is TRBJ2-4, the V gene TRBV28; D is possibly TRBD2 (5 bases). Deletions cut 5 bases from V and 6 bases from J, with 11 bases between. Looked up from germline, CDR1 is MDHEN and CDR2 is SYDVKM. CDR3 length equals 13 residues. CDR3 DNA: TGTGCCAGCAGTGGGAGATTTGGAAACATTCAGTACTTC. This codes for CASSGRFGNIQYF.

This clonotype was seen at least ten times. The chain couples TRBV20-1 to TRBJ1-1, with a tentative D call TRBD1 (5 bases). This CDR3 region has 14 residues. Trimming stripped 1 base from V and 4 bases from J, with 13 bases between. CDR1 and CDR2 from the germline V gene are DFQATT and SNEGSKA (reference sequence). CDR3 sequence (DNA): TGCAGTGCTAGAGTGGCAGGGTTTTTCACTGAAGCTTTCTTT. It specifies CSARVAGFFTEAFF.

In this sample, this clonotype turned up many times. V is TRBV27 and J is TRBJ1-6; D ambiguous. Germline CDR1 MNHEY, CDR2 SMNVEV (reference sequence). The CDR3 totals 20 residues. Trimming removed 3 bases from V and 0 bases from J, with 21 bases in between. CDR3 DNA sequence: TGTGCCAGCAGTTTCGGAGCATCCGGGCGCGGTGGCTCCTATAATTCACCCCTCCACTTT. Protein sequence: CASSFGASGRGGSYNSPLHF.

The sample holds many counts of this clonotype. The V and J genes are TRBV29-1 and TRBJ2-5; TRBD2 is a possible D gene (6 bases). Germline CDR1 and CDR2: SQVTM and ANQGSEA. CDR3 length: 12 amino acids. Trimming took off 7 bases at V and 5 bases at J, with 14 bases between the two ends. This chain's CDR3 is CSGGGEKETQYF. As DNA, the CDR3 is TGCAGCGGTGGAGGGGAGAAGGAGACCCAGTACTTC. Variable domain in full (rest from reference TRBV29-1 and TRBJ2-5): SAVISQKPSRDICQRGTSLTIQCQVDSQVTMMFWYRQQPGQSLTLIATANQGSEATYESGFVIDKFPISRPNLTFSTLTVSNMSPEDSSIYLCSGGGEKETQYFGPGTRLLVL.

This clonotype was observed many times. The chain recombines TRBV20-1 with TRBJ2-7; D call uncertain. The germline CDR1 and CDR2 sequences are DFQATT and SNEGSKA (reference sequence). The CDR3 runs 13 residues. V was trimmed by 0 bases and J by 5 bases, leaving 11 bases between them. This chain's CDR3 is CSARDPTGNEQYF. Here the CDR3 DNA reads TGCAGTGCTAGAGATCCGACGGGTAACGAGCAGTACTTC.

This clonotype has ten or more counts. The V call is TRBV12-3 or TRBV12-4, the J call TRBJ1-1; D unresolved. CDR3 length: 14 amino acids. Between the trimmed V and J ends, which lost 5 bases and 5 bases, there was a span of 15 bases. Here the CDR3 reads CASSPPSSRTEAFF. CDR3 DNA sequence: TGTGCCAGCAGTCCCCCGAGTTCGAGGACTGAAGCTTTCTTT.